Reported below is one TCR beta chain. Antigen unknown. Measured with immunoSEQ multiplex PCR; TCRdb has only the in-frame clones, and not every one. Of about 400,000 clones in the sample, roughly 89% were seen once. These data come from a study of cytomegalovirus exposure and HLA in healthy donors. V trimming: 10 bases; J trimming: 3 bases; junction bases outside the gene matches: 10. The CDR3 loop spans 15 amino acids. Germline values: CDR1 MDHEN, CDR2 SYDVKM. Points from the study as a whole: According to a subsequent analysis, TCR clusters from the first cohort were inclined to appear together in the roughly 120 validation repertoires.

The sequence derives from a woman younger than 30 in good health and CMV-seronegative. Sequencing input: PBMCs. The chain links TRBV28 to TRBJ2-1, with 9 bases aligning to TRBD1. The CDR3 loop reads CATEGGTGIYNEQFF. For the CDR3, the DNA is TGTGCCACCGAGGGGGGGACAGGGATCTACAATGAGCAGTTCTTC.